Shown below are 3 T cell receptor beta chains from a single sample sequenced in a study of blood T cell repertoires in COVID-19. Assay: immunoSEQ multiplex PCR; the TCRdb copy retains only in-frame clones and omits some. The data show 100,000 to 150,000 clones, over 80% seen once. The sequencing input was peripheral blood. These receptors came from a man between 45 and 60 years old with active COVID-19.

J is TRBJ2-3 and V is TRBV5-8, with D maybe TRBD2 (6 bases). Between the trimmed V and J ends, which lost 2 bases and 6 bases, there was a span of 16 bases. The CDR3 has 15 residues. Germline-derived CDR1 and CDR2 are SGHTS and YDEGEE. The CDR3 nucleotides read TGTGCCAGCAGCTTCCGGGGGTTACCCGCGGATACGCAGTATTTT. Its translation is CASSFRGLPADTQYF.

V and J are TRBV12-3 or TRBV12-4 and TRBJ1-2; tentatively, D is TRBD1 (5 bases). The CDR3 has 13 residues. V was pared by 3 bases and J by 6 bases, with 11 bases between. CDR3 nucleotide sequence: TGTGCCAGCAGTTTGTTTGGGGGGAATGGCTACACCTTC. It yields the protein CASSLFGGNGYTF.

This chain uses TRBV7-2 with TRBJ1-5; D may be TRBD1 (5 bases). From germline, CDR1 is SGHTA and CDR2 FQGNSA. V was cut by 2 bases and J by 6 bases, with 14 bases left in between. The CDR3 has 15 residues. The CDR3 DNA reads TGTGCCAGCAGCTTACTGGGGGGTGGTCTTCAGCCCCAGCATTTT. This encodes CASSLLGGGLQPQHF.